This T cell receptor beta chain was sequenced during a study of blood T cell repertoires in COVID-19. Study-level information: T cells, B-cell-depleted T cells, or PBMCs provided the cDNA or gDNA that served as material.

As originally analysed: Scientists estimated how many nucleated cells there were by amplifying reference gene primers. This table comes from immunoSEQ multiplex PCR, and its TCRdb copy is limited to in-frame clones, with some not included. V and J calls and clone size are those listed in that table; D and trimming were worked out from the DNA. The sample contains 75,000 to 90,000 clones, just under 85% of which appear only once. The TCR originated in an elderly man with active or convalescent COVID-19. The sample taken for sequencing was peripheral blood.

Written as DNA, the CDR3 is TGTGCCAGCTCACAGGGGACAGGGGACAGCAATCAGCCCCAGCATTTT. Protein: CASSQGTGDSNQPQHF. This chain joins TRBV18 and TRBJ1-5; 10 nucleotides align to TRBD1. The V and J ends lost 4 bases and 1 base, in that order; junction bases with no gene match: 4. The CDR3 contains 16 residues. CDR1 and CDR2 (germline): KGHSH, LQKENI.